This record looks at one TCR beta chain sequence and its context. The antigen is not known. The record originates from a study of shared clonotypes between healthy human individuals. Study-wide results and limits: It was anticipated that sequencing depth would influence how many clonotypes donors shared.

Here immunoSEQ multiplex PCR was the method, and the copy in TCRdb shows in-frame clones only, minus some. Of 1.6 million or so clones detected, about 98.5% appear once; the ten largest clones hold under 0.45%. This CDR3 comprises 15 residues. The V end was cut by 3 bases, the J end by 3 bases, with 15 bases between. Germline-derived CDR1 and CDR2 are SGHVS and FQNEAQ. V usage is TRBV7-8 and J usage is TRBJ2-7; perhaps D is TRBD1 or TRBD2 (5 bases each). The TCR was taken from a man in his thirties or forties in good health. The sample consisted of naive CD4+ T cells sorted from blood. This sample's subset: CD45RA+ positively selected. Written as DNA, the CDR3 is TGTGCCAGCAGCTTTCCAGGGACCCTCTACTACGAGCAGTACTTC. This codes for CASSFPGTLYYEQYF.